This T cell receptor beta chain was obtained from a study of cytomegalovirus exposure and HLA in healthy donors (dated by TCRdb to 2015 to 2018). In terms of the full investigation: In an earlier analysis of about 560 of the donors, less than 350 Gb of sequence data and some 100 million unique TCR beta sequences from about 180 million T cells were reported. An early release covering roughly 580 HLA-typed donors comprised approximately 300 gigabases of sequencing data and some 79 million unique TCR sequences. Of the roughly 400 genotyped donors, approximately 82% fell in the genetic ancestry cluster associated with self-reported Caucasian donors. The study aimed to test whether signatures of past pathogen exposure could be identified by cataloging public T cell receptors. The study used immunosequencing to profile the T cell repertoires of several hundred subjects and linked those repertoires to cytomegalovirus serostatus. Along with the roughly 670-subject first cohort, a separate validation cohort of 120 different subjects was used. High-throughput TCR immunosequencing, statistical association of individual TCRs with disease status, and machine learning were combined to predict cytomegalovirus infection status. In a later analysis, previously published TCR beta repertoires from more than 500 donors were re-analyzed and high-resolution HLA genotyping was added so that TCR occurrence patterns could be studied. Rather than using new phenotypic data, the later analysis identified candidate immune exposures from TCR beta sequences and from how often those sequences occurred across donors. In an earlier analysis of 587 of the donors, high-throughput TCR beta sequencing was used to judge whether each TCR beta V gene segment behaved as functional or pseudogenic. Alongside the repertoire data, information on donor age, sex, ethnicity and CMV serostatus was compiled. A later genetic analysis took genome-wide SNP genotypes for about 65% of the 666 donors and used that subset as a discovery cohort. All discovery cohort repertoires had been generated using a single sequencing platform. Both class I and class II loci were covered by HLA typing, at four-digit resolution. The number of donors typed differed by locus, with about 629-640 for A, B, C, DRB1 and DQB1, more than 500 for DQA1, 600 to 610 for DPA1, and some 440 for DPB1. Because of strong linkage in the cohort, roughly five DR-DQ haplotypes were treated as single units for association and clustering. Among around 400 genotyped donors of the cohort, an average of around 240,000 unique TCR beta nucleotide sequences was sequenced per donor, of which about 18% were non-productive.

Library generation was performed with the immunoSEQ multiplex PCR assay. The multiplex PCR relied on a mix of 60 forward primers for TCR Vbeta segments and 13 reverse primers for TCR Jbeta segments. Amplification of the CDR3 region of rearranged TCR beta genes was performed with a multiplex PCR assay on genomic DNA. The amplified TCR beta libraries were sequenced on the Illumina HiSeq System as 87-base-pair reads. The paper's processing steps were these. A later analysis counted about 80 million unique TCR beta chains across the 670 or so repertoires, and around 12 million of these chains were shared by at least two donors. A nearest-neighbor algorithm error-corrected the raw reads and collapsed the reads into unique sequences, merging closely related sequences to remove PCR and sequencing errors. Alignment of CDR3 sequences to IMGT reference sequences was used to assign V, D and J gene segments. Each retained sequence needed at least a six-nucleotide match to both a V gene segment and a J gene segment. A rearrangement was called productive if the CDR3 had no stop codons and remained in frame with V and J, and every other rearrangement was called non-productive. CDR3 was defined by IMGT convention, running from the second conserved V-encoded cysteine to the conserved J-encoded phenylalanine. Sequences without an unambiguous match to a single V gene segment were excluded from the earlier analysis of approximately 560 of the donors. In an earlier analysis of approximately 560 of the donors, a V segment was called functional when productive rearrangements were above 56.7%, and segregating when the standard deviation between donors exceeded 5%. A statistical classification framework was built to diagnose cytomegalovirus status from the catalog of TCR beta chain sequences. In a later analysis, TCR nucleotide sequences were compared against IMGT/GENE-DB human TR gene sequences so that V and J genes could be assigned. Using the TCRdist pipeline, a later analysis assigned CDR3 sequences along with most-parsimonious VDJ recombination scenarios. In a later analysis, each TCR beta chain was defined by its CDR3 amino acid sequence together with its V-gene family, and reads lacking a unique V-gene family were excluded. A later analysis removed 592 highly shared, low-generation-probability nucleotide sequences to deal with suspected cross-contamination and a sequencing artifact. In a later analysis, a clonal expansion index was calculated for each public chain from normalized within-repertoire ranks of inferred template counts. In a later analysis, generation probabilities were computed with a VDJ recombination model fitted to out-of-frame rearrangements, and the resulting probabilities were checked against IGoR. Hypergeometric tests were used in a later analysis to score TCR-TCR, TCR-HLA and TCR-CMV co-occurrence, with a repertoire-size bias correction applied to the TCR pairs. In a later analysis, false discovery rates were estimated by permuting HLA or CMV assignments 20 times. In a later analysis, co-occurring TCRs were grouped using DBSCAN, and TCRdist sequence similarity was added for clustering within HLA-allele-positive subsets. For co-occurrence clustering, repertoires with fewer than 30,000 or more than 120,000 public chains were excluded, along with a handful of repertoires with anomalous nucleotide sharing. TCRdb re-hosts the immuneACCESS table, in-frame sequences only. Its copies lack some clones; in the studies checked, an unresolved V gene accounts for under half of them, and the cause for the rest is not known. The DNA gave D and trimming, while V, J and clone size come from that table. Counted in this sample were some 190,000 clones; roughly 75% of them appeared once. The top ten hold about 5% of the sample.

CDR1 and CDR2 (LGHNT, FRNRAP) derive from the germline V gene. V is reduced by 11 bases and J by 0 bases, leaving a spacing of 20 bases between them. The CDR3 sequence holds 16 residues, the cysteine and phenylalanine included. Left in the record is the CDR3 DNA by itself, 48 bases read in frame from the first base. The cohort consisted of 666 healthy bone marrow donors. All cohort members were sampled while nominally healthy, although unrecorded immune exposures were likely present. The donor was CMV seropositive and belonged to the group of 270 or so seropositive cohort members. Each donor provided a peripheral blood sample, and peripheral blood mononuclear cells were used for TCR beta sequencing. The Qiagen DNeasy Blood Extraction Kit was used to extract genomic DNA from the blood cell samples. A note on this clone: Its cognate antigen has yet to be identified. No base quality information exists; no much larger clone differs at one position.

General conclusions and limits of the study: Most CMV-associated TCR beta chains appeared to be HLA-restricted in a later analysis, and the HLA associations seemed to be driven largely by CMV exposure. When HLA alleles, especially DR and DQ, strongly co-occurred, attributing TCR associations to individual alleles was difficult. Some IMGT-functional V segments, including TRBV6-2 and TRBV6-3, could not be told apart with the 87-base-pair reads, so those segments were excluded. In this cohort, only TCR beta chains were sequenced, and detectable features were limited by the absence of alpha or paired-chain data. According to a later genetic analysis, donors in an Asian-associated ancestry cluster had fewer N-insertions in productive TCRs than the roughly 700-donor mean. A further reported finding was that TCR beta sequences accurately predicted the HLA-A and HLA-B alleles for most subjects in the first cohort. Most TCR sequences were observed very rarely across donors, whereas some public TCRs were present in many individuals. Linkage disequilibrium might explain the correlated functional status among segregating V segments, but an unknown experimental factor could not be ruled out. In a later analysis, the rate of TCR association differed among HLA loci, with DRB1 alleles having the most associated TCRs and HLA-C alleles having the fewest. CMV serostatus was the only immune exposure information available for the cohort. A group of highly shared sequence variants was considered likely to be a technical artifact of the sequencing pipeline. Three of the identified cytomegalovirus-associated TCR beta chains were confirmed in vitro to be specific for cytomegalovirus antigens. Sequencing depth was assumed to be roughly uniform across donors in the presence/absence analyses, though that assumption may not hold. The earlier analysis of approximately 590 of the donors excluded some 15 rarely observed V segments, including chromosome 9 orphons, because counts were too low. An earlier analysis of approximately 600 of the donors showed that most TCR beta V segments appeared in productive rearrangements either about 90% or about 30% of the time, which broadly matched IMGT annotations. In a later analysis, HLA-associated TCR beta chains showed more clonal expansion and lower generation probabilities than non-associated chains that were equally common. A later genetic analysis associated a missense DCLRE1C variant with V-gene and J-gene trimming of TCR beta chains, and an independent cohort replicated the association. A later analysis reported that several top co-occurrence clusters appeared linked to parvovirus B19, influenza, CMV and Epstein-Barr virus. Because HLA typing was unavailable for some donors at each locus, only the typed subset was used in association tests. According to the authors, the approach could potentially be generalized to other disease states and immunological phenotypes. Cytomegalovirus status was reported to be diagnosed by the classifier with high specificity and sensitivity in both the original and validation cohorts. The study listed approximately 150 TCR beta chains as associated with cytomegalovirus. Specific HLA alleles were associated with 18,000 or so TCR beta sequences at a false discovery rate of 0.05 in a later analysis.

Recombination connected TRBV12-5 to TRBJ1-5, with the D gene not clear enough to name. What was sequenced was PBMCs. The sequence came from a young man in good health and CMV-seropositive. The nucleotide sequence reads as follows: TGTGCTCCAATTGGAACGGTAGAGGATAGCAATCAGCCCCAGCATTTT. Its amino acids are CAPIGTVEDSNQPQHF.